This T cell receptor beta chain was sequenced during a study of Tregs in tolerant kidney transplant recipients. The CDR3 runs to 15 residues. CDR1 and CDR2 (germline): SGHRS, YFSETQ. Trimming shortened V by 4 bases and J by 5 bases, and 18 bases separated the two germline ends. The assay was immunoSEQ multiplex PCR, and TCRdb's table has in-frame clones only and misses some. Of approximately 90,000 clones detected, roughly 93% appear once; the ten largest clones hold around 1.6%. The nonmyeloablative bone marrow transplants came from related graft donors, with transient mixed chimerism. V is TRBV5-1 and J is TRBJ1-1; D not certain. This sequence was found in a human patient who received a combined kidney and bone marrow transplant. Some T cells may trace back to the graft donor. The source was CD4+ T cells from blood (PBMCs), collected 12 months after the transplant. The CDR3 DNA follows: TGCGCCAGCAGCGACGGTGGAGGGTGGGATACTGAAGCTTTCTTT. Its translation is CASSDGGGWDTEAFF.